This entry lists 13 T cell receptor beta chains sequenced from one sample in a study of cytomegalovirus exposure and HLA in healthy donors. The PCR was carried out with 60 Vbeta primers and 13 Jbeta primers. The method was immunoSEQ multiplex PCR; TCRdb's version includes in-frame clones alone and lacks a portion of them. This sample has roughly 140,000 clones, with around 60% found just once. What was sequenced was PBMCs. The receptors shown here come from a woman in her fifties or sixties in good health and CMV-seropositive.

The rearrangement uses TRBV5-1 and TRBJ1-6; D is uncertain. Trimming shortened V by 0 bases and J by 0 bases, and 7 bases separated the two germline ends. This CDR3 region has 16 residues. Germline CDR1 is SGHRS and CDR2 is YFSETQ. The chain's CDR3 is CASSLDGDSYNSPLHF. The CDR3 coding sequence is TGCGCCAGCAGCTTGGACGGGGACTCCTATAATTCACCCCTCCACTTT.

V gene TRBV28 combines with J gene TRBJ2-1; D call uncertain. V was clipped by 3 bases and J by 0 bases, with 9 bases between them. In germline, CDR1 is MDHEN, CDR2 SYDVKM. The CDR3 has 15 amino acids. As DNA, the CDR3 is TGTGCCAGCAGTTTGGTGCTCAGCTCCTACAATGAGCAGTTCTTC. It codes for CASSLVLSSYNEQFF.

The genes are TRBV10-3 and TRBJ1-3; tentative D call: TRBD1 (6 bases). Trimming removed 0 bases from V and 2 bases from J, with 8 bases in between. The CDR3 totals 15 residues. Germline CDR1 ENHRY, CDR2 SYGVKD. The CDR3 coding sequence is TGTGCCATCAGTGAGTCTGAGGGGGCTGGAAACACCATATATTTT. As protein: CAISESEGAGNTIYF.

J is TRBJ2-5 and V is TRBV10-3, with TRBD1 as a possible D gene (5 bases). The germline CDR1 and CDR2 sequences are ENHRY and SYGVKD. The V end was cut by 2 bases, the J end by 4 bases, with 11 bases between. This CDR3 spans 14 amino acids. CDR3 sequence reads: CAISEGTGGETQYF. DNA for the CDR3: TGTGCCATCAGTGAGGGAACAGGTGGAGAGACCCAGTACTTC.

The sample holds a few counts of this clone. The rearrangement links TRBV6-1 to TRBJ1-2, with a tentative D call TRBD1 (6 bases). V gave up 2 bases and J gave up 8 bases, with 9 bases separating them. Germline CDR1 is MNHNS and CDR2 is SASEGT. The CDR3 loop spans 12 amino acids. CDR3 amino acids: CASSEPGDGYTF. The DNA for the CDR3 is TGTGCCAGCAGTGAACCAGGGGACGGCTACACCTTC.

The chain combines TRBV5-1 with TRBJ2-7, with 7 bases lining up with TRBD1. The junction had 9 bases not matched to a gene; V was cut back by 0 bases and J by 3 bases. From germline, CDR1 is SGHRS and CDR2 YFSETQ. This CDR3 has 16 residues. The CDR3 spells CASSLGHGQVNYEQYF. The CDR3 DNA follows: TGCGCCAGCAGCTTGGGCCACGGACAGGTCAACTACGAGCAGTACTTC. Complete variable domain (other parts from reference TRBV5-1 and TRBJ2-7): KAGVTQTPRYLIKTRGQQVTLSCSPISGHRSVSWYQQTPGQGLQFLFEYFSETQRNKGNFPGRFSGRQFSNSRSEMNVSTLELGDSALYLCASSLGHGQVNYEQYFGPGTRLTVT.

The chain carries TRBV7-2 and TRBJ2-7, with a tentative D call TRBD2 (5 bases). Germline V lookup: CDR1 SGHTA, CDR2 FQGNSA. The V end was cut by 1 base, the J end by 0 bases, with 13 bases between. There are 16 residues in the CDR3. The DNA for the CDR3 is TGTGCCAGCAGCTTAGGGGCTAACGGACTCTCCTACGAGCAGTACTTC. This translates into CASSLGANGLSYEQYF.

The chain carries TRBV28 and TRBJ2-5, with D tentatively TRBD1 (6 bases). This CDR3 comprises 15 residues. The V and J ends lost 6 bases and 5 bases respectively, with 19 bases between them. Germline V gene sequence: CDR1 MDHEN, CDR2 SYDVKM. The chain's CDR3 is CASRDKDSFAETQYF. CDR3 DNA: TGTGCCAGCAGGGATAAGGACAGTTTCGCGGAGACCCAGTACTTC.

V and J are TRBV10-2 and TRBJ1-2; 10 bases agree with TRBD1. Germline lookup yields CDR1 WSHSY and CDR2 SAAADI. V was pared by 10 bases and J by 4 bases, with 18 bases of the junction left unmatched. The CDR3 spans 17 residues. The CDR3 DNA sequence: TGCGCCACCAAAGGCGGGACAGGGGCTTTCTACCTCTATGGCTACACCTTC. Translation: CATKGGTGAFYLYGYTF.

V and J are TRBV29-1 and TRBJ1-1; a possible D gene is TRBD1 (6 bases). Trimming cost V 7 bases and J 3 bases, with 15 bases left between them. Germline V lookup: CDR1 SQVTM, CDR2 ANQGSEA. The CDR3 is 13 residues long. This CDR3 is CSGGRRDDTEAFF. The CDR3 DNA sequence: TGCAGCGGGGGGCGCAGGGACGACACTGAAGCTTTCTTT.

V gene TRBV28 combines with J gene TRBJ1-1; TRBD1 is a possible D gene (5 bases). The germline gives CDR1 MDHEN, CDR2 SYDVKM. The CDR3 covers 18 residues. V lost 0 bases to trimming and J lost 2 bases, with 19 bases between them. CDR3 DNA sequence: TGTGCCAGCAGTTTATGGCGGGGGAGGGGCTCACGAAACACTGAAGCTTTCTTT. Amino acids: CASSLWRGRGSRNTEAFF.

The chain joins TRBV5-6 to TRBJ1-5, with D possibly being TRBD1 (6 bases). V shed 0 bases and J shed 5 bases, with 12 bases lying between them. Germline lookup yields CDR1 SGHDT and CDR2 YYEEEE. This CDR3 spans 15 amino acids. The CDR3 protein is CASSLAGAWDQPQHF. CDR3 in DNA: TGTGCCAGCAGCTTGGCAGGGGCCTGGGATCAGCCCCAGCATTTT.

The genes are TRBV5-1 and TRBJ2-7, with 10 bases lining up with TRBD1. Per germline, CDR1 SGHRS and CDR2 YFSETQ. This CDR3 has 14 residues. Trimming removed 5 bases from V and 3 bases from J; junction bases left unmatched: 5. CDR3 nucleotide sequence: TGCGCCAGCAGGTCGACAGGGGGCGTCTACGAGCAGTACTTC. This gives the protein CASRSTGGVYEQYF.